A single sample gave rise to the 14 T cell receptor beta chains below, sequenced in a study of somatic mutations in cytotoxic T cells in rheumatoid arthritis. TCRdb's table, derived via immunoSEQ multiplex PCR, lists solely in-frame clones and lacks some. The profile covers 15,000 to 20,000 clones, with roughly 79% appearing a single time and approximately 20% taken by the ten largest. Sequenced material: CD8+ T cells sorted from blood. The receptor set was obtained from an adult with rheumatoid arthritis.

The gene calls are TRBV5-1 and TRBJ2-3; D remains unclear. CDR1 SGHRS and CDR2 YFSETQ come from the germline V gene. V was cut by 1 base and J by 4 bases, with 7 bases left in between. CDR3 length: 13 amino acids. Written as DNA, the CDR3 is TGCGCCAGCAGCTTGAAACCCGCAGATACGCAGTATTTT. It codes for CASSLKPADTQYF.

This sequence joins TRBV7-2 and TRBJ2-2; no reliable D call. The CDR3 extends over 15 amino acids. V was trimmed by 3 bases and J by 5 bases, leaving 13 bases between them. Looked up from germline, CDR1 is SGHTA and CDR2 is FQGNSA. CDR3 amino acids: CASSFSTFPTGELFF. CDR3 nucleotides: TGTGCCAGCAGCTTTAGTACCTTTCCAACCGGGGAGCTGTTTTTT.

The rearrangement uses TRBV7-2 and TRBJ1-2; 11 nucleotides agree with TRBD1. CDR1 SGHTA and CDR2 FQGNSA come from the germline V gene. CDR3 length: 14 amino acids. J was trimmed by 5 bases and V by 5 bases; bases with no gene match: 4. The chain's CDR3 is CASSPGQGAYGYTF. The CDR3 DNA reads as TGTGCCAGCAGCCCCGGACAGGGGGCGTATGGCTACACCTTC. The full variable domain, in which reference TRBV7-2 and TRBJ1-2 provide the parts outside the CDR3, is GAGVSQSPSNKVTEKGKDVELRCDPISGHTALYWYRQSLGQGLEFLIYFQGNSAPDKSGLPSDRFSAERTGGSVSTLTIQRTQQEDSAVYLCASSPGQGAYGYTFGSGTRLTVV.

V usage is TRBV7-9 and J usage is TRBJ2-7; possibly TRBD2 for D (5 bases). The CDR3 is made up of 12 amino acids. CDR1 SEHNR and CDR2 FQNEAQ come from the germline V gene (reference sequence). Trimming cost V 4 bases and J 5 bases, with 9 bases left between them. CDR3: CASSSLRDEQYF. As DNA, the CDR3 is TGTGCCAGCAGCTCCCTGAGGGACGAGCAGTACTTC.

CDR3: CASSGASGSAYEQYF. Here the CDR3 DNA reads TGCGCCAGCAGCGGCGCTAGCGGGAGCGCGTACGAGCAGTACTTC. V usage is TRBV5-1 and J usage is TRBJ2-7; 10 bases agree with TRBD2. CDR1 SGHRS and CDR2 YFSETQ come from the germline V gene. Germline trimming cut 4 bases from V and 4 bases from J; bases unmatched to any gene: 8. CDR3 length: 15 residues.

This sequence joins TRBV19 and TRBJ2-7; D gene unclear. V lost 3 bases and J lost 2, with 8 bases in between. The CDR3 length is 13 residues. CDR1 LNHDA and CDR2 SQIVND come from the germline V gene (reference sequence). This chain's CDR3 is CASSMTTTYEQYF. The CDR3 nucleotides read TGTGCCAGTAGTATGACAACTACCTACGAGCAGTACTTC.

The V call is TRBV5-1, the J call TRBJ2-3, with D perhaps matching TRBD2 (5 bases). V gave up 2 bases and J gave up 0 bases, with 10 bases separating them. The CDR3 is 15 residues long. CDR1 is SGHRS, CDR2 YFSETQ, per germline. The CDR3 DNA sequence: TGCGCCAGCAGCTTCGGGGTAATGAGCACAGATACGCAGTATTTT. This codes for CASSFGVMSTDTQYF.

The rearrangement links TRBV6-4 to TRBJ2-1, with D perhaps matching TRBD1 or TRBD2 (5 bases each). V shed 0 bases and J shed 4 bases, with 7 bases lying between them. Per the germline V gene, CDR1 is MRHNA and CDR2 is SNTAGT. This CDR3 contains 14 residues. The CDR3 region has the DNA TGTGCCAGCAGTGACTCGGGGGAATACAATGAGCAGTTCTTC. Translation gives CASSDSGEYNEQFF.

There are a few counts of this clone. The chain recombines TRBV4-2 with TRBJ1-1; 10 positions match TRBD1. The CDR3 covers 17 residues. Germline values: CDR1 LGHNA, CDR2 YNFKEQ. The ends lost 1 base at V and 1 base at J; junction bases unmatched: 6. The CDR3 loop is CASSQGRGQGWNTEAFF. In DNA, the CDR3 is TGTGCCAGCAGCCAAGGCCGGGGACAGGGGTGGAACACTGAAGCTTTCTTT.

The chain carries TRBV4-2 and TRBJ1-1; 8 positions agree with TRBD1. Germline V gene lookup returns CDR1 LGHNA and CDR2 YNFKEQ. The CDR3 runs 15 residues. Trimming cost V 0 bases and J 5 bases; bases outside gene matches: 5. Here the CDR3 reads CASSQESQGATEAFF. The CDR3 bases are TGTGCCAGCAGCCAAGAGTCCCAGGGGGCAACTGAAGCTTTCTTT.

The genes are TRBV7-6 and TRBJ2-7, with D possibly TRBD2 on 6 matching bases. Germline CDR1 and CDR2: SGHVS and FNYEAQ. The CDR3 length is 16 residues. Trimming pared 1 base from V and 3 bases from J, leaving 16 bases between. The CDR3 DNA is TGTGCCAGCAGCTTAGGAGCTAGCGTAGTCCGCTACGAGCAGTACTTC. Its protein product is CASSLGASVVRYEQYF.

CDR3 bases: TGTGCCAGCCTGGGGATCCGGGACAGGGACAATTCACCCCTCCACTTT. Protein sequence: CASLGIRDRDNSPLHF. The rearrangement joins TRBV2 to TRBJ1-6, with 9 positions matching TRBD1. Looked up from germline, CDR1 is SNHLY and CDR2 is FYNNEI. The CDR3 contains 16 residues. After removal of 8 bases from V and 7 bases from J, the junction contained 12 bases not matched to a gene. Combining the CDR3 with reference TRBV2 and TRBJ1-6 gives the whole variable domain EPEVTQTPSHQVTQMGQEVILRCVPISNHLYFYWYRQILGQKVEFLVSFYNNEISEKSEIFDDQFSVERPDGSNFTLKIRSTKLEDSAMYFCASLGIRDRDNSPLHFGNGTRLTVT.

The CDR3 DNA is TGTGCCAGCCATCAAGGCAGAGGGAACACTGAAGCTTTCTTT. Translation gives CASHQGRGNTEAFF. V and J are TRBV19 and TRBJ1-1; D gene unclear. V was clipped by 9 bases and J by 1 base, with 15 bases between them. The length of the CDR3 is 14 residues. CDR1 is LNHDA, CDR2 SQIVND, per germline (reference sequence).

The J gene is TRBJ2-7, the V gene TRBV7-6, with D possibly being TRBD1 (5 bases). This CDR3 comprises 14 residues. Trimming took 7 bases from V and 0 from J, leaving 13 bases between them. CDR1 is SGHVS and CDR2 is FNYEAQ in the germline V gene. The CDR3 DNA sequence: TGTGCCAGCACCCCTAGGGGAAGCTCCTACGAGCAGTACTTC. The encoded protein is CASTPRGSSYEQYF.